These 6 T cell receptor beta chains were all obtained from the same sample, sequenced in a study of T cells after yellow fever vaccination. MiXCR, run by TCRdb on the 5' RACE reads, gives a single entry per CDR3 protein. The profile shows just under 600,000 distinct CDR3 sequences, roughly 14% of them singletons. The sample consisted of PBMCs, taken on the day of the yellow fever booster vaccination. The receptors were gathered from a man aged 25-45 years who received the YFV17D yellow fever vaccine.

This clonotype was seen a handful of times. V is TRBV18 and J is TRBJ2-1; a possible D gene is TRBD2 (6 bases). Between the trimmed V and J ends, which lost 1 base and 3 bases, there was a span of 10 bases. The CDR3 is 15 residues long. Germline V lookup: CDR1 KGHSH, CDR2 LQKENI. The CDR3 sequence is CASSPQTGSYNEQFF. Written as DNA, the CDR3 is TGTGCCAGCTCACCACAGACCGGGAGCTACAATGAGCAGTTCTTC.

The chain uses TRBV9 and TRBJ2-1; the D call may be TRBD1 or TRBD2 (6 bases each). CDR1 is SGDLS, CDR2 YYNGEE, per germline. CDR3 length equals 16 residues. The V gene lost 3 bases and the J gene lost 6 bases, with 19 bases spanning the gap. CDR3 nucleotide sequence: TGTGCCAGCAGCGCAATAACTAGGGGGGCCGGCAATGAGCAGTTCTTC. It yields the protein CASSAITRGAGNEQFF.

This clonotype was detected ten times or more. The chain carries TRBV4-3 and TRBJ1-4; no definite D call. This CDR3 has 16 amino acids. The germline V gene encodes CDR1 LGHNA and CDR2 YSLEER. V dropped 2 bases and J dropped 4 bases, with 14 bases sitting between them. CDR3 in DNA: TGCGCCAGCAGCCAATCGGGCCACGGAAATAATGAAAAACTGTTTTTT. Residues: CASSQSGHGNNEKLFF.

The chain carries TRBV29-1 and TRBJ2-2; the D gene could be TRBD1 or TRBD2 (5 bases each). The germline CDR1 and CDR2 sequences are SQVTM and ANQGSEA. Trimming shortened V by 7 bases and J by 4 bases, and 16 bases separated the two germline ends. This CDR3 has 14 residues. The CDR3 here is CSASGPAGTGELFF. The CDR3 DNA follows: TGCAGCGCATCGGGACCCGCAGGCACCGGGGAGCTGTTTTTT.

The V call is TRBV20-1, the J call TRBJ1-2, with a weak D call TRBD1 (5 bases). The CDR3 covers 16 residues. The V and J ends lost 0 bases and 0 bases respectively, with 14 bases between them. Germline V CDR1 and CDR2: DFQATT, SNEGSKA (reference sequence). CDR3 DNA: TGCAGTGCTAGAGAAGGCGGGGACCCGACTAACTATGGCTACACCTTC. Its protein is CSAREGGDPTNYGYTF.

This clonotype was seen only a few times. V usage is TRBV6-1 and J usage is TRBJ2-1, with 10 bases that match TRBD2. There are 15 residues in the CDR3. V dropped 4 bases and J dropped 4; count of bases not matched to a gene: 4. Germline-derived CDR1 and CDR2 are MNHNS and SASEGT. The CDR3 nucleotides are TGTGCCAGCAGTGGCGGGACTAGCGAATACAATGAGCAGTTCTTC. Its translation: CASSGGTSEYNEQFF.